This T cell receptor (beta chain) derives from a study of cytomegalovirus exposure and HLA in healthy donors. PCR employed 60 Vbeta and 13 Jbeta primers. Sequencing was performed with immunoSEQ multiplex PCR; in TCRdb, only in-frame clones are kept and a portion is missing. The data show about 100,000 clones, about three quarters seen once. The V and J ends lost 5 bases and 1 base, in that order; junction bases with no gene match: 5. Germline loops: CDR1 ENHRY, CDR2 SYGVKD. This CDR3 contains 15 residues. V and J are TRBV10-3 and TRBJ2-3; 8 bases line up with TRBD2. Sequencing was done on a sample of PBMCs. This TCR was sampled from a man aged 55 to 69 in good health and CMV-seropositive. The CDR3 bases are TGTGCCATCAGTTCGTCGGGGGGGGGCACAGATACGCAGTATTTT. Translation: CAISSSGGGTDTQYF.